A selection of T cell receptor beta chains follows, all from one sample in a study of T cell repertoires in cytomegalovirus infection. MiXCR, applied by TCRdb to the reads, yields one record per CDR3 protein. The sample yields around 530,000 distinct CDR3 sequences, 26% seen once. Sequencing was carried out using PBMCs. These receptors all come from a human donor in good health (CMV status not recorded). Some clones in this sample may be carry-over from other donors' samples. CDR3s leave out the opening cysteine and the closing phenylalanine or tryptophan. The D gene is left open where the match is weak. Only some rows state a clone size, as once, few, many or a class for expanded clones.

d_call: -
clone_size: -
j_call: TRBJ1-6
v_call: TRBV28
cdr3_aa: ASSFMVRGLD

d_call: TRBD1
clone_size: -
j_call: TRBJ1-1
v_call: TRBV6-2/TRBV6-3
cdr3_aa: ASSYHFPGQGWNTEAF

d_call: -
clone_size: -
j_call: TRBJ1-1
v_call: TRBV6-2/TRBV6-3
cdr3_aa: ASSHGTLPGDTEAF

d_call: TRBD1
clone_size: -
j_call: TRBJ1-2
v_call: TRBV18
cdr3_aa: ASSEQGDSGYT

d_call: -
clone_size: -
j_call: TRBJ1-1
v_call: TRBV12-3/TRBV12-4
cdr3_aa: ASSLAGPSNTEAF

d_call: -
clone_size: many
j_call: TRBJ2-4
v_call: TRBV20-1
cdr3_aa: SASGGAWDKNIQY

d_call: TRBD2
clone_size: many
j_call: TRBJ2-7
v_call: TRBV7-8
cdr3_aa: ASRPIAGGSYEQY

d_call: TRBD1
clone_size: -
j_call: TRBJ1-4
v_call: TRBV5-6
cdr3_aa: ASIRQGAEEKLF

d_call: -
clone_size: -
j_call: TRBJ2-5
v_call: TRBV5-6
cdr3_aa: ASSPENQETQY

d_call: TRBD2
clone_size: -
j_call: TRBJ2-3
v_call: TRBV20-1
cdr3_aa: SALPASGSNTQY

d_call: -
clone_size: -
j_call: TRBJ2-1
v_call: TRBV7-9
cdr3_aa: ASSLRRDFAVNEQF

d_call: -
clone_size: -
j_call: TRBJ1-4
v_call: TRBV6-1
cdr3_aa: ASSNRITNEKLF

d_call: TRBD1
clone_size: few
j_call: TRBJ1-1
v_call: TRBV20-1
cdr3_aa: SARIRLTGAINTEAF

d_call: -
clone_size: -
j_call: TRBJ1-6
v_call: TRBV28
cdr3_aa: ASSPRRQGPSSYNSPLH

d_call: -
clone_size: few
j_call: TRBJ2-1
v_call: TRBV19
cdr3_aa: ASSQTTSRSEQF

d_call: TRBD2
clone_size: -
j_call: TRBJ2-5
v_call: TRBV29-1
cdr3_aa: SVTSGEETQY

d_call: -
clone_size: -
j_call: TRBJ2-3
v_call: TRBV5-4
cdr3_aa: ASSLVAGRPDTQY

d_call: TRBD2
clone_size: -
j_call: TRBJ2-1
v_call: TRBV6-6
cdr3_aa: ASSRTSGNPDYNEQF

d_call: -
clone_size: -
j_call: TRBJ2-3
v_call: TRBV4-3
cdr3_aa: ASSQGGPPTDTQY

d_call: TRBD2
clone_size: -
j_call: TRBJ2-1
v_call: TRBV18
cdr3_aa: ASSLRTSGNYNEQF

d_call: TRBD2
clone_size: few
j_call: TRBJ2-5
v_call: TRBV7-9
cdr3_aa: ASSAPSARERETQY

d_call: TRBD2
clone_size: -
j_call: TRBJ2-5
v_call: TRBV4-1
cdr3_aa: ASSSTSGTPETQY

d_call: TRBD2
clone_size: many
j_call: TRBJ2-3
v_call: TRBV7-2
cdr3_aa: ASSTSGMGTDTQY

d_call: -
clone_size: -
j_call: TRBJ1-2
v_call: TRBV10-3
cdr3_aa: ATRHGLVRTDYGYT

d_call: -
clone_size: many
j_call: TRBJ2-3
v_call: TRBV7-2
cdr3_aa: ASSLGDPVDTQY

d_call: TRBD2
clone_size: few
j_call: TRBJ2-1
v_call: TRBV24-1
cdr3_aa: ATSAAGVDEQF

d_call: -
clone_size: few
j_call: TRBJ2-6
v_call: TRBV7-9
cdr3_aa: ASSRDASSGANVLT

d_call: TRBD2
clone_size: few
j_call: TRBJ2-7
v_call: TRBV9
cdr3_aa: ASSVRSTSGIYEQY

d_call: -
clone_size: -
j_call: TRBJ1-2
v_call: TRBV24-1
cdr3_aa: ATSDQDSYGYT

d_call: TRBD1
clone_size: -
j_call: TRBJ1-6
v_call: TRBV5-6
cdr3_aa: ASSFTGTENSPLH

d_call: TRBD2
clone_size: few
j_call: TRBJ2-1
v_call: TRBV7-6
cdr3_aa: ASSQRGVQF

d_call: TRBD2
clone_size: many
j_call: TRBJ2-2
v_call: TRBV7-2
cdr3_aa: ASSPASGRATGELF

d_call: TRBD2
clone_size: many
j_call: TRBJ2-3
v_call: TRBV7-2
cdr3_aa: ASSLNSGGDTQY

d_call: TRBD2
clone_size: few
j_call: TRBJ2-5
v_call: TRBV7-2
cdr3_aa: ASGVGTSGGETQY

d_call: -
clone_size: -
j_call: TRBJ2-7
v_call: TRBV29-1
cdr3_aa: SVEVGGGGSEQY

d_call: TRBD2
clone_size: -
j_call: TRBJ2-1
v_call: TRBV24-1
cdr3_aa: ATSDVPTSGSQF